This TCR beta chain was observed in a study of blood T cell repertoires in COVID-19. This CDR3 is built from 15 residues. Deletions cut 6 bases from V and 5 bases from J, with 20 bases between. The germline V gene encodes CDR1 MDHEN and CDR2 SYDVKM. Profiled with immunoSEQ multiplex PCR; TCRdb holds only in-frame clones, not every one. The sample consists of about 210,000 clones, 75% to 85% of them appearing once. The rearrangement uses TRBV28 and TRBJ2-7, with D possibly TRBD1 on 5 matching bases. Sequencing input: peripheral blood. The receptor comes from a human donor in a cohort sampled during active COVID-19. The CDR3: CASSSSGQGIDEQYF. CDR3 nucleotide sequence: TGTGCCAGCAGCTCATCGGGCCAGGGTATCGACGAGCAGTACTTC.